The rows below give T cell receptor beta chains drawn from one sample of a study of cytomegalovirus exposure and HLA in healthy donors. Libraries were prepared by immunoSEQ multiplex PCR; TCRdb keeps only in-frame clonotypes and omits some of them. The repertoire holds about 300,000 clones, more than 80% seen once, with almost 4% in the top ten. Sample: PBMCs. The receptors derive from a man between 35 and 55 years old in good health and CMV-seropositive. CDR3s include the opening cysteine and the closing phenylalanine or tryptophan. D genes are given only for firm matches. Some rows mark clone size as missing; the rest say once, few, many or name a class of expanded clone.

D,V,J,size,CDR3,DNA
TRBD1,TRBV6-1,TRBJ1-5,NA,CASSDLTTGGLNQPQHF,TGTGCCAGCAGTGACCTTACGACAGGGGGACTCAATCAGCCCCAGCATTTT
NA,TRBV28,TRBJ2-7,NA,CASKVASLQGQYF,TGTGCCAGCAAAGTGGCCAGTCTTCAGGGGCAGTACTTC
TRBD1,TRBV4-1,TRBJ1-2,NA,CASSQGTGPPNNYGYTF,TGCGCCAGCAGCCAAGGGACAGGGCCGCCGAATAACTATGGCTACACCTTC
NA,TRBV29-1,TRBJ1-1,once,CSVDGGQYEAFF,TGCAGCGTTGACGGTGGGCAGTATGAAGCTTTCTTT
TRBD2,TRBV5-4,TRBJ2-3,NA,CASSARAGGGGDTQYF,TGTGCCAGCAGCGCCCGGGCGGGGGGCGGTGGAGATACGCAGTATTTT
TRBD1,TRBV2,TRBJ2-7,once,CASSDIRDRGHEQYF,TGTGCCAGCAGTGATATAAGGGACAGGGGCCACGAGCAGTACTTC
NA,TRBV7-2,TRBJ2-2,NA,CASSGPNTGELFF,TGTGCCAGCAGCGGCCCGAACACCGGGGAGCTGTTTTTT
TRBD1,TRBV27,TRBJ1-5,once,CASSLSGTGGRPQHF,TGTGCCAGCAGTTTATCCGGGACAGGGGGTAGGCCCCAGCATTTT
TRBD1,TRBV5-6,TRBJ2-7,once,CASSLVDRGYEQYF,TGTGCCAGCAGCTTGGTGGACAGGGGCTACGAGCAGTACTTC
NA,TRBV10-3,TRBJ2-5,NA,CAISEEVGRRETQYF,TGTGCCATCAGTGAGGAGGTGGGGAGACGAGAGACCCAGTACTTC
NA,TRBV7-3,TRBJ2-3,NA,CASSSLGAALDTQYF,TGTGCCAGCAGCTCCTTGGGGGCGGCATTAGATACGCAGTATTTT
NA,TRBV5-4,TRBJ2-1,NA,CASSLRLSSYNEQFF,TGTGCCAGCAGCTTAAGACTTAGCTCCTACAATGAGCAGTTCTTC
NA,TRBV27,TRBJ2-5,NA,CASTPRGRGEETQYF,TGTGCCAGCACTCCAAGGGGCAGGGGAGAGGAGACCCAGTACTTC
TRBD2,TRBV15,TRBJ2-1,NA,CATSTWTSDNEQFF,TGTGCCACCAGCACATGGACTAGTGACAATGAGCAGTTCTTC
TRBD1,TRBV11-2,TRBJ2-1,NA,CASSDGTGMRGQFF,TGTGCCAGCAGCGACGGGACAGGGATGAGGGGCCAGTTCTTC
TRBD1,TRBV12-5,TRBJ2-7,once,CASGLRDRGYYEQYF,TGTGCTAGTGGTTTGCGAGACAGGGGGTATTACGAGCAGTACTTC
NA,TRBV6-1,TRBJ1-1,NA,CASRGGMNTEAFF,TGTGCCAGCAGGGGAGGCATGAACACTGAAGCTTTCTTT
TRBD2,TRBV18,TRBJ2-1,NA,CASSPPGGGLQFF,TGTGCCAGCTCACCACCGGGGGGAGGGTTGCAGTTCTTC
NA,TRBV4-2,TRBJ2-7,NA,CASSQGPVYEQYF,TGTGCCAGCAGCCAGGGGCCGGTTTACGAGCAGTACTTC
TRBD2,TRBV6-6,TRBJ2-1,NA,CASSDSAGGPYNEQFF,TGTGCCAGCAGTGACTCGGCGGGAGGGCCTTACAATGAGCAGTTCTTC
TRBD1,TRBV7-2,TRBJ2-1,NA,CASSSRGGQGLNEQFF,TGTGCCAGCAGCTCGAGGGGGGGACAGGGGCTCAATGAGCAGTTCTTC
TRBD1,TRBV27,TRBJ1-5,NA,CASSHRGAYSNQPQHF,TGTGCCAGCAGCCACAGGGGTGCTTATAGCAATCAGCCCCAGCATTTT
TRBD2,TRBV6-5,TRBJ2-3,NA,CASSYSSGGGRDTQYF,TGTGCCAGCAGTTACTCGAGCGGCGGGGGGAGGGATACGCAGTATTTT
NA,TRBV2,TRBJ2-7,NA,CASSVTGGEGYEQYF,TGTGCCAGCAGCGTGACAGGCGGAGAAGGGTACGAGCAGTACTTC
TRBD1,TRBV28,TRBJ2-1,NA,CASSETGGPYNEQFF,TGTGCCAGCAGTGAGACAGGGGGTCCGTACAATGAGCAGTTCTTC
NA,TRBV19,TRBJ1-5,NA,CASSILAWAGKQPQHF,TGTGCCAGTAGTATTCTGGCGTGGGCAGGAAAGCAGCCCCAGCATTTT
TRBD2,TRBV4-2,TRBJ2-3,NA,CASSNPSGPWTDTQYF,TGTGCCAGCAGCAATCCTAGCGGACCTTGGACAGATACGCAGTATTTT
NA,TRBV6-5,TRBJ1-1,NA,CASSYSVRQTNTEAFF,TGTGCCAGCAGTTACTCGGTGCGACAGACCAACACTGAAGCTTTCTTT
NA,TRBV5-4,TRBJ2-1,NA,CASSLAPPMREQFF,TGTGCCAGCAGCTTGGCCCCCCCCATGAGGGAGCAGTTCTTC
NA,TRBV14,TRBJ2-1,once,CASSQDTGPIYNEQFF,TGTGCCAGCAGCCAAGATACAGGGCCCATTTACAATGAGCAGTTCTTC
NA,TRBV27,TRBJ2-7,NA,CASSFKRSSYEQYF,TGTGCCAGCAGTTTTAAGCGGAGTTCCTACGAGCAGTACTTC
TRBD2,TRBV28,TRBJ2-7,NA,CASRTSGSGVQYF,TGTGCCAGCCGGACTAGCGGGAGCGGTGTGCAGTACTTC
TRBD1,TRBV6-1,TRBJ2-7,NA,CASSDPRQGDYEQYF,TGTGCCAGCAGTGACCCTCGACAGGGGGATTACGAGCAGTACTTC
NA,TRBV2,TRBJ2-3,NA,CASSDPRGEPDTQYF,TGTGCCAGCAGTGATCCCCGCGGGGAACCAGATACGCAGTATTTT
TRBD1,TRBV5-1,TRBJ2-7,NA,CASSPGTGAYEQYF,TGCGCCAGCAGCCCCGGGACAGGCGCCTACGAGCAGTACTTC
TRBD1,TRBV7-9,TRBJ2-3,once,CASSPAWGRGRPDTQYF,TGTGCCAGCAGCCCCGCATGGGGCAGGGGGCGCCCAGATACGCAGTATTTT
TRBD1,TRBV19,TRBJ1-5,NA,CASSIQGVRNQPQHF,TGTGCCAGTAGTATCCAGGGGGTTCGAAATCAGCCCCAGCATTTT
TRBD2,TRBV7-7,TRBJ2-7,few,CASSSGTSGEQYF,TGTGCTAGCAGCTCCGGGACTAGCGGAGAGCAGTACTTC
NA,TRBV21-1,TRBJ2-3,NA,CASSKDGAGEGDTQYF,TGTGCCAGCAGCAAAGACGGGGCGGGAGAGGGAGATACGCAGTATTTT
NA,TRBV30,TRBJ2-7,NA,CAWSMSHSYEQYF,TGTGCCTGGAGCATGAGCCACTCCTACGAGCAGTACTTC
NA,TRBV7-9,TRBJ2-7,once,CASSGSQGYEQYF,TGTGCCAGCAGCGGGTCACAGGGTTACGAGCAGTACTTC
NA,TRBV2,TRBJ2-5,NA,CASIPGTGEKTQYF,TGTGCCAGCATCCCCGGGACGGGGGAGAAGACCCAGTACTTC
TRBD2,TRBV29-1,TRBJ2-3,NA,CSARGLAGSDTQYF,TGCAGCGCTAGGGGACTAGCGGGATCAGATACGCAGTATTTT
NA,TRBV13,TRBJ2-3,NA,CASSSQRTSSTDTQYF,TGTGCCAGCAGCTCCCAGAGGACATCTAGCACAGATACGCAGTATTTT
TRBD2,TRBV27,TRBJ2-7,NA,CASSLLGSGGSYEQYF,TGTGCCAGCAGTTTATTAGGCAGCGGGGGCTCCTACGAGCAGTACTTC
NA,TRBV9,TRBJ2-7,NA,CASSVAGASEQYF,TGTGCCAGCAGCGTAGCCGGAGCTAGCGAGCAGTACTTC
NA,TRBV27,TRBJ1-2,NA,CASSLSRGYGYTF,TGTGCCAGCAGTTTATCGCGGGGTTATGGCTACACCTTC
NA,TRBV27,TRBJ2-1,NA,CASSRRTDSYNEQFF,TGTGCCAGCAGTCGACGGACAGATTCCTACAATGAGCAGTTCTTC
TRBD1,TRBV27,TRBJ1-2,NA,CASTNRGGYGYTF,TGTGCCAGCACCAACAGGGGTGGATACGGCTACACCTTC
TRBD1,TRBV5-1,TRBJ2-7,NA,CASSAPGTGLDEQYF,TGCGCCAGCAGCGCGCCCGGGACAGGGCTCGACGAGCAGTACTTC
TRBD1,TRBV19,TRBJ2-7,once,CASRQGYEQYF,TGTGCCAGTCGACAGGGGTACGAGCAGTACTTC
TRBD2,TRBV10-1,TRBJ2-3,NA,CASSPRLAGAKETDTQYF,TGCGCCAGCAGCCCTCGACTAGCGGGAGCCAAGGAGACAGATACGCAGTATTTT
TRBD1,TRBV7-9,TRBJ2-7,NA,CASSSGTGTGGPYEQYF,TGTGCCAGCAGCTCAGGCACCGGGACAGGGGGCCCCTACGAGCAGTACTTC
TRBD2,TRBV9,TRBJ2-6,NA,CASSVGGGNGANVLTF,TGTGCCAGCAGCGTAGGGGGGGGGAATGGGGCCAACGTCCTGACTTTC
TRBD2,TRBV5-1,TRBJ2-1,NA,CASSLASLAGGPRNEQFF,TGCGCCAGCAGCTTGGCCTCTCTGGCGGGAGGGCCTAGGAATGAGCAGTTCTTC
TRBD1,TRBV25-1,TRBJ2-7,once,CASSNPGTGSYEQYF,TGTGCCAGCAGTAACCCCGGGACAGGCTCCTACGAGCAGTACTTC
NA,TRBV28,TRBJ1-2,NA,CASSLYPGQGNYGYTF,TGTGCCAGCAGTTTATATCCGGGGCAGGGGAACTATGGCTACACCTTC
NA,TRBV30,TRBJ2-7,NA,CAWSVAVYEQYF,TGTGCCTGGAGTGTAGCCGTGTACGAGCAGTACTTC
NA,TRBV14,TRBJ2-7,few,CASSQLGSRTYEQYF,TGTGCCAGCAGCCAATTGGGCTCGAGAACCTACGAGCAGTACTTC
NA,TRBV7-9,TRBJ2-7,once,CASSLAGGMYEQYF,TGTGCCAGCAGCTTAGCGGGAGGCATGTACGAGCAGTACTTC